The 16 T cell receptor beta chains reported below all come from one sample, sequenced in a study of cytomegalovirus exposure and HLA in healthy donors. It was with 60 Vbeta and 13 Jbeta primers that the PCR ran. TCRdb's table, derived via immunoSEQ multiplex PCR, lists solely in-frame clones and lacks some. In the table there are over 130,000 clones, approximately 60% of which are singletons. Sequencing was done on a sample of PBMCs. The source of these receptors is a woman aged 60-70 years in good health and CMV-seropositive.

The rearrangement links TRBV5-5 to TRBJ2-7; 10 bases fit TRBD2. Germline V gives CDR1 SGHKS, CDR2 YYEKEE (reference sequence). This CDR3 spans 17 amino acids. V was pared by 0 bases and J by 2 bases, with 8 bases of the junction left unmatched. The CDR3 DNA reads TGTGCCAGCAGCTTGGCGCCTAGCGGGAGAGGGACCTACGAGCAGTACTTC. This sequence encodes CASSLAPSGRGTYEQYF.

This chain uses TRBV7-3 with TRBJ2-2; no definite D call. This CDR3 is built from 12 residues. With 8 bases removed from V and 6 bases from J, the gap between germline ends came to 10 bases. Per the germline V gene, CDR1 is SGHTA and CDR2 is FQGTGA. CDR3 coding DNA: TGTGCCAGCTCCGGAGCGTCCGGGGAGCTGTTTTTT. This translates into CASSGASGELFF.

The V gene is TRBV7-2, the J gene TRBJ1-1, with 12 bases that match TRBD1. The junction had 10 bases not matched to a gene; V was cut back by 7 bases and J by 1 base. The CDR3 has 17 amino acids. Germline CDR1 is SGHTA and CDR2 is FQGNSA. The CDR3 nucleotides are TGTGCCAGCAACCCGGGACAGGGGGCGCGTTGGAACACTGAAGCTTTCTTT. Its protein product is CASNPGQGARWNTEAFF. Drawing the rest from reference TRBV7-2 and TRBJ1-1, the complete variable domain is GAGVSQSPSNKVTEKGKDVELRCDPISGHTALYWYRQSLGQGLEFLIYFQGNSAPDKSGLPSDRFSAERTGGSVSTLTIQRTQQEDSAVYLCASNPGQGARWNTEAFFGQGTRLTVV.

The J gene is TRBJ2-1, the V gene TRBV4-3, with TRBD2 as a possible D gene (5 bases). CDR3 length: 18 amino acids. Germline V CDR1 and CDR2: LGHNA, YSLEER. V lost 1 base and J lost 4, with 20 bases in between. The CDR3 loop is CASSQVFGEQVPYNEQFF. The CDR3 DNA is TGCGCCAGCAGCCAAGTTTTTGGGGAGCAGGTCCCTTACAATGAGCAGTTCTTC.

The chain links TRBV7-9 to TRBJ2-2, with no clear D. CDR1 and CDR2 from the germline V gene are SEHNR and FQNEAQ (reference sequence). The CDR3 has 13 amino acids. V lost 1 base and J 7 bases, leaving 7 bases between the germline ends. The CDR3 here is CASSLEQSGELFF. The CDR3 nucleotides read TGTGCCAGCAGCTTAGAACAAAGCGGGGAGCTGTTTTTT. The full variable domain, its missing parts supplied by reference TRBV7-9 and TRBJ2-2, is DTGVSQNPRHKITKRGQNVTFRCDPISEHNRLYWYRQTLGQGPEFLTYFQNEAQLEKSRLLSDRFSAERPKGSFSTLEIQRTEQGDSAMYLCASSLEQSGELFFGEGSRLTVL.

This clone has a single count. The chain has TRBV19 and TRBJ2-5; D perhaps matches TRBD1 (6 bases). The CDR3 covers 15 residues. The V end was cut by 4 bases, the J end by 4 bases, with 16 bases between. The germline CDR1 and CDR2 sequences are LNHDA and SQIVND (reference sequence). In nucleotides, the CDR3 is TGTGCCAGTAGTAGAGGGGACACTCAGGGAGAGACCCAGTACTTC. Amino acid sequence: CASSRGDTQGETQYF.

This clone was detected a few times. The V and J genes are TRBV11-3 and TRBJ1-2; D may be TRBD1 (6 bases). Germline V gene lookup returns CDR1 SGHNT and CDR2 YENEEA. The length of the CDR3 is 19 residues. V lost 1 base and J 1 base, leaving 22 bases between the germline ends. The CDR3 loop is CASSLVGGHFTTGNYGYTF. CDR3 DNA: TGTGCCAGCAGCTTAGTTGGGGGACACTTTACAACGGGTAACTATGGCTACACCTTC.

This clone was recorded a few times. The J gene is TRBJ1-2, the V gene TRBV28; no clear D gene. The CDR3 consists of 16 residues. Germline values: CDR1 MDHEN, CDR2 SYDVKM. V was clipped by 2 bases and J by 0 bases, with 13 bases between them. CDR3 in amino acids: CASSLITDYSNYGYTF. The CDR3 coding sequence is TGTGCCAGCAGTTTAATTACAGATTATTCTAACTATGGCTACACCTTC.

CDR3 in DNA: TGCGCCAGCAGTGAGTACGGCGGGGTCTACGAGCAGTACTTC. Translated: CASSEYGGVYEQYF. The chain is built from TRBV10-2 and TRBJ2-7; tentatively, D is TRBD2 (6 bases). Germline V CDR1 and CDR2: WSHSY, SAAADI. V was trimmed by 1 base and J by 3 bases, leaving 10 bases between them. The CDR3 totals 14 residues.

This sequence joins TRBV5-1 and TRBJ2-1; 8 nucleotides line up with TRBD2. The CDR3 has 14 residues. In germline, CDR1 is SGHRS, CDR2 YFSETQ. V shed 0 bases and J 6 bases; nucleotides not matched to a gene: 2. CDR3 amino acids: CASSLGTSPNEQFF. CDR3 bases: TGCGCCAGCAGCTTGGGGACTAGCCCCAATGAGCAGTTCTTC.

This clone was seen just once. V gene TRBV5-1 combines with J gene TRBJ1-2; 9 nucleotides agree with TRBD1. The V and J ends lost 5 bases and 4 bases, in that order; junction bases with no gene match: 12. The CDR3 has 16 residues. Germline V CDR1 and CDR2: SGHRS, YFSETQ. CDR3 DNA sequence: TGCGCCAGCAGGTGGGACAGGGCCCGATCTGGCTATGGCTACACCTTC. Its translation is CASRWDRARSGYGYTF. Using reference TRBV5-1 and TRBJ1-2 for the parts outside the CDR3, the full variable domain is KAGVTQTPRYLIKTRGQQVTLSCSPISGHRSVSWYQQTPGQGLQFLFEYFSETQRNKGNFPGRFSGRQFSNSRSEMNVSTLELGDSALYLCASRWDRARSGYGYTFGSGTRLTVV.

The CDR3 region has the DNA TGTGCCAGCAGTTCCTACAGGGATGAGCAGTTCTTC. Residues: CASSSYRDEQFF. The chain employs TRBV28 and TRBJ2-1, with D maybe TRBD1 (6 bases). Per the germline V gene, CDR1 is MDHEN and CDR2 is SYDVKM. Trimming took off 4 bases at V and 8 bases at J, with 9 bases between the two ends. This CDR3 spans 12 amino acids.

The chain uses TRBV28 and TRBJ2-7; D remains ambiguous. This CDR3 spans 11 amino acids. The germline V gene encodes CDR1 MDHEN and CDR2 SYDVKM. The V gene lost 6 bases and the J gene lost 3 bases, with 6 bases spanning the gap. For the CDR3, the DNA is TGTGCCAGCAGATACAGCTACGAGCAGTACTTC. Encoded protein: CASRYSYEQYF.

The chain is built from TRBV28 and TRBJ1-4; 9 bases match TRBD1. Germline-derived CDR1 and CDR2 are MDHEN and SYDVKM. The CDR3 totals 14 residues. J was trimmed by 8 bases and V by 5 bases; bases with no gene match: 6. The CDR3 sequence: CASSEQGAGEKLFF. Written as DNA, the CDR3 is TGTGCCAGCAGTGAACAGGGGGCAGGGGAAAAACTGTTTTTT. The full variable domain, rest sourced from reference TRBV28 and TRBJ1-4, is DVKVTQSSRYLVKRTGEKVFLECVQDMDHENMFWYRQDPGLGLRLIYFSYDVKMKEKGDIPEGYSVSREKKERFSLILESASTNQTSMYLCASSEQGAGEKLFFGSGTQLSVL.

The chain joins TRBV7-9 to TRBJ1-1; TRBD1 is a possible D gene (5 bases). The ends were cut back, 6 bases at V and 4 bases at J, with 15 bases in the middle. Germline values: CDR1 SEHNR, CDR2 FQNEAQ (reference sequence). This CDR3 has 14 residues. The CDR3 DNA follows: TGTGCCAGCAGTCCCTACGGGGGTGGCACTGAAGCTTTCTTT. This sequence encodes CASSPYGGGTEAFF.

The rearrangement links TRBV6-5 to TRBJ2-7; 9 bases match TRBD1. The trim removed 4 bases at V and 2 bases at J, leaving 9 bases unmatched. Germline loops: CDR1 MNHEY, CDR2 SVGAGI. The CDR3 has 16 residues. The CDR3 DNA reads TGTGCCAGCAGTTGGCTTGGGACAGGGAGGACCTACGAGCAGTACTTC. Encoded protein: CASSWLGTGRTYEQYF.